This TCR beta chain comes out of a study of blood T cell repertoires in COVID-19. Under the authors' procedure: For nucleated cells, counts were estimated from reference gene primer amplification. The data were produced by immunoSEQ multiplex PCR, yet TCRdb's version contains in-frame clones alone and is incomplete. The V and J calls and clone size come from that table; D and trimming were worked out from the DNA. The top ten hold around 3% of the sample, which has roughly 250,000 clones, approximately 83% seen once. Germline loops: CDR1 SGHTA, CDR2 FQGTGA. The CDR3 runs to 13 residues. V was pared by 1 base and J by 10 bases, with 11 bases between. Participant ages covered roughly 18 to 90 years across 24 US areas. Cohort assignment relied on participant-reported clinical history. The table lists this clone with a count of one.

The chain couples TRBV7-3 to TRBJ2-1; D not resolved. Input material: PBMCs or T cells enriched from blood (not recorded which). This receptor was taken from a woman aged 40 to 49 with acute COVID-19. CDR3 DNA: TGTGCCAGCAGCTTAAACTCAGGTACGGAGCAGTTCTTC. Amino acids: CASSLNSGTEQFF.